This TCR beta chain stems from a study of cytomegalovirus exposure and HLA in healthy donors. Comments on this clone: Its specificity is unknown.

V lost 2 bases to trimming and J lost 10 bases, with 9 bases between them. CDR1 MGHDK and CDR2 SYGVNS come from the germline V gene. The CDR3 totals 13 residues. Measured with immunoSEQ multiplex PCR; TCRdb has only the in-frame clones, and not every one. The table shows 150,000 to 200,000 clones, with 86% occurring only once. The study's findings and limits: Testing in vitro showed a few CMV-associated chains specific for CMV antigens. TCR beta chains numbering some 160 were designated cytomegalovirus-associated. Most observed TCR sequences were rare, whereas some public TCRs were detected in many donors.

The validation cohort, a group of around 130 subjects, included the donors and was separate from the approximately 650-subject first cohort. The specimen sequenced was PBMCs. This chain uses TRBV25-1 with TRBJ1-6; D is perhaps TRBD1 (6 bases). This sequence was found in a woman aged 30 to 39 in good health and CMV-seronegative. CDR3 in DNA: TGTGCCAGCAGTGAAGCAGGGGTCTCACCCCTCCACTTT. Protein product: CASSEAGVSPLHF.